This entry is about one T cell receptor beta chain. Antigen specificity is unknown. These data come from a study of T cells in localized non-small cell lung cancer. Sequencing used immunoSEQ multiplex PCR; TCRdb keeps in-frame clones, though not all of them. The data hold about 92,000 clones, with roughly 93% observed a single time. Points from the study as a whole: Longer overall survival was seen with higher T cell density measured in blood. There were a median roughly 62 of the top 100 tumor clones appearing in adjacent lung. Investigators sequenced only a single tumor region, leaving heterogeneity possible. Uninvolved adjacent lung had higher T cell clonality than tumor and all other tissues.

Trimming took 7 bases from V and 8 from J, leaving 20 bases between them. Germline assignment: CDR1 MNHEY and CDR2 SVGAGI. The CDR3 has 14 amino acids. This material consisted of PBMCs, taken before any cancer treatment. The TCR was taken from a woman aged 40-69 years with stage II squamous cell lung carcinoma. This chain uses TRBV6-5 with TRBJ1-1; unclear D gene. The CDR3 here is CASTHGLSRREAFF. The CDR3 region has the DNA TGTGCCAGCACCCACGGCCTCAGCCGGCGAGAAGCTTTCTTT.